Below are 21 T cell receptor beta chains sequenced from a single sample in a study of post-analysis software for immune sequencing data. Prepared libraries of TCR beta cDNA carried unique molecular identifiers. TCRdb reprocessed the PCR reads via MiXCR and lists one record per CDR3 protein. This sample has hundreds of thousands of distinct CDR3 sequences, with roughly 27% found just once. Their specific antigens are unknown. Study observations and caveats: Compared with controls, patients had more of roughly five TRBV segments, including TRBV5-6, TRBV5-1 and TRBV20-1.

The sequencing sample was made of blood. The receptors were sampled from a girl aged 5-17 years with multiple sclerosis.

This clonotype has a handful of counts. The V call is TRBV6-5, the J call TRBJ1-1, with D uncertain. CDR3 size: 16 residues. Germline assignment: CDR1 MNHEY and CDR2 SVGAGI. V gave up 7 bases and J gave up 6 bases, with 24 bases separating them. CDR3 DNA sequence: TGTGCCAGCAAGATTTGGGTAGGGTCCAGCGAGGCTGAAGCTTTCTTT. It translates to CASKIWVGSSEAEAFF.

In its sample, this clonotype was seen a few times. J is TRBJ2-7 and V is TRBV28, with D possibly being TRBD1 or TRBD2 (6 bases each). Germline CDR1 and CDR2: MDHEN and SYDVKM. The CDR3 has 16 amino acids. Trimming left V 2 bases short and J 2 bases short, with 16 bases between. The CDR3 bases are TGTGCCAGCAGTTTACCCGGGACAACGGGGGCCTACGAGCAGTACTTC. It is translated as CASSLPGTTGAYEQYF.

This rearrangement joins TRBV5-6 to TRBJ2-5, with D perhaps matching TRBD1 or TRBD2 (5 bases each). There are 16 residues in the CDR3. CDR1 and CDR2 (germline): SGHDT, YYEEEE. Trimming pared 7 bases from V and 2 bases from J, leaving 21 bases between. The CDR3 loop is CASYGNGAGLQETQYF. The CDR3 nucleotides read TGTGCCAGCTATGGGAACGGGGCGGGCTTACAAGAGACCCAGTACTTC.

The chain employs TRBV6-5 and TRBJ2-3; D remains ambiguous. Per germline, CDR1 MNHEY and CDR2 SVGAGI. The germline V and J ends were trimmed by 2 bases and 1 base, with 7 bases remaining between them. This CDR3 has 14 residues. The DNA for the CDR3 is TGTGCCAGCAGTTACCGGCCTGGCACAGATACGCAGTATTTT. As protein: CASSYRPGTDTQYF.

The CDR3 nucleotides read TGTGCCAGCAGGCCCGTTGGGGGCTACGAGCAGTACTTC. As protein: CASRPVGGYEQYF. This sequence joins TRBV6-1 and TRBJ2-7, with D perhaps TRBD1 or TRBD2 (5 bases each). The CDR3 sequence is 13 residues long. Trimming took 6 bases from V and 3 from J, leaving 12 bases between them. Germline CDR1 is MNHNS and CDR2 is SASEGT.

This clonotype was observed a handful of times. The rearrangement links TRBV7-9 to TRBJ1-5; D ambiguous. The CDR3 extends over 12 amino acids. Germline lookup yields CDR1 SEHNR and CDR2 FQNEAQ (reference sequence). With 3 bases removed from V and 5 bases from J, the gap between germline ends came to 5 bases. This chain's CDR3 is CASSLAYQPQHF. CDR3 nucleotide sequence: TGTGCCAGCAGCTTGGCGTATCAGCCCCAGCATTTT.

V is TRBV11-2 and J is TRBJ2-1; 9 nucleotides line up with TRBD2. Germline CDR1 is SGHAT and CDR2 is FQNNGV. The CDR3 contains 17 residues. Losses at the gene ends were 5 bases for V and 9 bases for J; bases not matched to a gene: 17. The CDR3 nucleotides read TGTGCCAGCAGCCGCCCCCTGGGGGCGGGAGGGCCGGGTGAGCAGTTCTTC. Encoded protein: CASSRPLGAGGPGEQFF.

As regards this clonotype: Sequence at one end of the junction differs from germline and may be a read error. The V gene is TRBV12-3 or TRBV12-4, the J gene TRBJ1-1; D unclear. There are 14 residues in the CDR3. The CDR3 nucleotides read TGTGCCAGCAGCCCCTATAACAGTTACACTGTAGCTTTCTTT. It is translated as CASSPYNSYTVAFF.

This clonotype came up many times. V gene TRBV6-2 or TRBV6-3 combines with J gene TRBJ2-7; D is unresolved. Germline loops: CDR1 MNHEY, CDR2 SVGEGT. There are 11 residues in the CDR3. Trimming left V 4 bases short and J 4 bases short, with 5 bases between. CDR3 residues: CASSWAYEQYF. The CDR3 DNA reads as TGTGCCAGCAGTTGGGCTTACGAGCAGTACTTC.

The chain combines TRBV12-3 or TRBV12-4 with TRBJ2-7; a weak D match, TRBD2 (7 bases). The CDR3 covers 15 residues. Trimming removed 5 bases at V and 6 bases at J, with 20 bases between. The CDR3 DNA reads as TGTGCCAGCAGTCCAGCTGGGGGGGGGCTTGGCGAGCAGTACTTC. Protein product: CASSPAGGGLGEQYF.

The V and J genes are TRBV6-5 and TRBJ1-5, with TRBD1 as a possible D gene (5 bases). Between the trimmed V and J ends, which lost 5 bases and 3 bases, there was a span of 14 bases. CDR1 and CDR2 (germline): MNHEY, SVGAGI. The CDR3 has 15 amino acids. The CDR3 sequence is CASSPRRGPNQPQHF. CDR3 nucleotide sequence: TGTGCCAGCAGTCCTAGAAGGGGACCCAATCAGCCCCAGCATTTT.

Points on this clonotype: A read error may produce the germline difference seen at one junction end. This chain links TRBV9 with TRBJ2-5; D is unresolved. The germline V gene encodes CDR1 SGDLS and CDR2 YYNGEE. This CDR3 region has 15 residues. The CDR3 reads CASSEAAAPQETQDF. Here the CDR3 DNA reads TGTGCCAGCAGCGAGGCCGCAGCCCCGCAAGAGACCCAGGACTTC.

This clonotype was detected a few times. The chain employs TRBV13 and TRBJ2-1; 9 bases are a match to TRBD2. Unmatched junction bases numbered 8, after V lost 4 bases and J lost 4 bases. Looked up from germline, CDR1 is PRHDT and CDR2 is FYEKMQ (reference sequence). The CDR3 covers 16 residues. The CDR3: CASSSSSGEYYNEQFF. The CDR3 region has the DNA TGTGCCAGCAGCTCATCTAGCGGGGAGTATTACAATGAGCAGTTCTTC.

This clonotype was observed a few times. CDR3 in DNA: TGCGCCAGCAGCCAAGACAAGCGGGAGGTGTGGTACGAGCAGTACTTC. Protein product: CASSQDKREVWYEQYF. The chain has TRBV4-3 and TRBJ2-7, with 9 bases that match TRBD2. The CDR3 is 16 residues long. Looked up from germline, CDR1 is LGHNA and CDR2 is YSLEER. Trimming removed 0 bases from V and 4 bases from J; junction bases left unmatched: 7.

This clonotype has only a few counts. The genes are TRBV7-2 and TRBJ2-7; 9 nucleotides line up with TRBD1. The CDR3 runs 15 residues. CDR1 SGHTA and CDR2 FQGNSA come from the germline V gene. J lost 3 bases, V lost 4 bases, and 7 bases had no gene match. The CDR3 reads CASSSTGTGIYEQYF. The CDR3 DNA reads TGTGCCAGCAGCTCTACCGGGACAGGGATCTACGAGCAGTACTTC. The whole variable domain, filled in from reference TRBV7-2 and TRBJ2-7, reads GAGVSQSPSNKVTEKGKDVELRCDPISGHTALYWYRQSLGQGLEFLIYFQGNSAPDKSGLPSDRFSAERTGGSVSTLTIQRTQQEDSAVYLCASSSTGTGIYEQYFGPGTRLTVT.

This clonotype was counted a few times. V is TRBV20-1 and J is TRBJ2-1; a weak D match, TRBD2 (5 bases). The CDR3 spans 12 residues. The germline V gene encodes CDR1 DFQATT and CDR2 SNEGSKA (reference sequence). V was pared by 3 bases and J by 8 bases, with 11 bases between. The DNA of the CDR3 is TGCAGTGCTAGCCGTCTAGCTTATGAGCAGTTCTTC. Translated, it gives CSASRLAYEQFF.

This clonotype was seen only a few times. The gene calls are TRBV4-3 and TRBJ2-5; 13 bases fit TRBD2. The DNA end lines up better with TRBJ2-7; the J call may be wrong. CDR3 size: 16 residues. Germline lookup yields CDR1 LGHNA and CDR2 YSLEER. DNA of the CDR3: TGCGCCAGCAGCCAAGCGGTGACTAGCGGGAGGCACGAGCAGTACTTC. Translation: CASSQAVTSGRHEQYF.

This clonotype was recorded a few times. The chain is built from TRBV2 and TRBJ2-1; TRBD2 is a possible D gene (5 bases). Germline lookup yields CDR1 SNHLY and CDR2 FYNNEI. Trimming pared 8 bases from V and 3 bases from J, leaving 11 bases between. There are 13 residues in the CDR3. The CDR3 region is CASVYGVYNEQFF. In DNA, the CDR3 is TGTGCCAGCGTTTACGGGGTCTACAATGAGCAGTTCTTC.

V gene TRBV12-3 or TRBV12-4 combines with J gene TRBJ2-3; possibly TRBD2 for D (7 bases). The CDR3 contains 13 residues. V was clipped by 7 bases and J by 6 bases, with 14 bases between them. The CDR3 sequence is CASTMGGGDTQYF. CDR3 bases: TGTGCCAGCACCATGGGGGGGGGCGATACGCAGTATTTT.

V and J are TRBV6-1 and TRBJ2-7; TRBD1 aligns across 9 bases. The CDR3 runs 13 residues. With V trimmed by 5 bases and J by 9 bases, 8 bases remained unmatched. CDR1 MNHNS and CDR2 SASEGT come from the germline V gene. DNA of the CDR3: TGTGCCAGCAGTCTGGGACAGGGAGTCGGGCAGTACTTC. Protein product: CASSLGQGVGQYF.

The rearrangement links TRBV5-1 to TRBJ2-1, with D possibly being TRBD1 or TRBD2 (6 bases each). Germline V gene lookup returns CDR1 SGHRS and CDR2 YFSETQ. This CDR3 has 16 residues. The V and J ends lost 0 bases and 6 bases respectively, with 16 bases between them. For the CDR3, the DNA is TGCGCCAGCAGCTTGGCCATCGGGGGCTCTATCAATGAGCAGTTCTTC. As protein: CASSLAIGGSINEQFF.